What follows are 28 T cell receptor beta chains derived from one specimen sequenced in a study of spatial heterogeneity in lung cancer. Their target antigens are unknown. Time point noted: sample taken at primary tumor resection. TCRdb reprocessed the 5' RACE reads with MiXCR, giving one entry per CDR3 protein. The sample comprises about 17,000 distinct CDR3 sequences, 6% to 7% of which are singletons, and 6.8% rests with the top ten. Study results and limitations: Expanded intratumoral alpha and beta TCR counts tracked tumor mutation counts.

This specimen was lung tumor tissue, taken at surgery. The receptors were gathered from a male donor with early-stage non-small cell lung cancer.

In this sample, this clonotype turned up many times. The rearrangement joins TRBV10-3 to TRBJ2-7, with D perhaps TRBD2 (5 bases). The CDR3 loop spans 15 amino acids. Germline CDR1 reads ENHRY; CDR2 reads SYGVKD. Trimming pared 10 bases from V and 0 bases from J, leaving 19 bases between. The CDR3 DNA is TGTGCCACCACGGCTGAGGGCATAAGCTCCTACGAGCAGTACTTC. Protein: CATTAEGISSYEQYF.

This clonotype was counted at least ten times. This chain uses TRBV6-2 or TRBV6-3 with TRBJ1-1; 8 bases map to TRBD1. V dropped 5 bases and J dropped 7; count of bases not matched to a gene: 18. This CDR3 region has 17 residues. Germline V gene data show CDR1 as MNHEY and CDR2 as SVGEGT. CDR3 sequence (DNA): TGTGCCAGCAGTCTAGGAGAGACAGGGGTAAACCGCCGTGAAGCTTTCTTT. Its translation is CASSLGETGVNRREAFF.

To note about this clonotype: Given a much more abundant clone one base away, this may be a read error. The gene calls are TRBV25-1 and TRBJ1-1; D is perhaps TRBD1 (5 bases). V gave up 5 bases and J gave up 4 bases, with 11 bases separating them. This CDR3 has 13 residues. Germline V gene lookup returns CDR1 MGHDK and CDR2 SYGVNS. Here the CDR3 reads CASSKPGSTEAFF. CDR3 sequence (DNA): TGTGCCAGCAGTAAACCAGGGAGCACTGAAGCTTTCTTT.

The J gene is TRBJ2-7, the V gene TRBV7-3; 12 positions match TRBD2. The CDR3 extends over 13 amino acids. V lost 4 bases, J lost 9 bases, and 4 bases stayed unmatched. Germline CDR1 reads SGHTA; CDR2 reads FQGTGA. CDR3 amino acids: CASSSSGGAVQYF. CDR3 bases: TGTGCCAGCAGCTCTAGCGGGGGGGCCGTGCAGTACTTC.

This clonotype was found many times. V is TRBV3-1 and J is TRBJ1-1, with D hard to call. The CDR3 covers 13 residues. Trimming took off 1 base at V and 2 bases at J, with 5 bases between the two ends. Germline loops: CDR1 LGHDT, CDR2 YNNKEL (reference sequence). Here the CDR3 reads CASSQGANTEAFF. The CDR3 bases are TGTGCCAGCAGCCAAGGGGCCAACACTGAAGCTTTCTTT.

This clonotype appeared many times. CDR3 in amino acids: CASSHKTASYEQYF. The DNA for the CDR3 is TGCGCCAGCAGCCATAAGACAGCCTCCTACGAGCAGTACTTC. This sequence joins TRBV4-3 and TRBJ2-7; a weak D match, TRBD1 (5 bases). In germline, CDR1 is LGHNA, CDR2 YSLEER. The CDR3 has 14 amino acids. V dropped 3 bases and J dropped 0 bases, with 9 bases sitting between them.

This clonotype was seen ten or more times. The V and J genes are TRBV6-6 and TRBJ2-2; maybe TRBD2 (5 bases). The V end was cut by 2 bases, the J end by 1 base, with 8 bases between. Germline CDR1 MNHNY, CDR2 SVGAGI (reference sequence). The CDR3 consists of 15 residues. The CDR3 coding sequence is TGTGCCAGCAGTTACGGACGGGGGAACACCGGGGAGCTGTTTTTT. Residues: CASSYGRGNTGELFF.

This clonotype was seen many times. CDR3 DNA: TGCGCCAGCAGCCAAAAGAAGGGACGTGGGACTTTCACAGATACGCAGTATTTT. It is translated as CASSQKKGRGTFTDTQYF. The rearrangement joins TRBV4-1 to TRBJ2-3; TRBD2 might be the D (6 bases). CDR1 is MGHRA, CDR2 YSYEKL, per germline. V was cut by 2 bases and J by 2 bases, with 20 bases left in between. This CDR3 contains 18 residues.

This clonotype was picked up many times. The chain recombines TRBV7-3 with TRBJ2-3; 7 bases match TRBD1. The CDR3 is 14 residues long. Germline CDR1 and CDR2: SGHTA and FQGTGA. Trimming took 3 bases from V and 1 from J; bases not matched to a gene: 1. The CDR3 region has the DNA TGTGCCAGCAGCTTTGGACAGGGCACAGATACGCAGTATTTT. This encodes CASSFGQGTDTQYF.

In its sample, this clonotype was seen many times. The chain carries TRBV10-3 and TRBJ2-1, with 9 bases aligning to TRBD2. The CDR3 is made up of 18 amino acids. Trimming cost V 2 bases and J 0 bases; bases outside gene matches: 8. Germline V CDR1 and CDR2: ENHRY, SYGVKD. The CDR3 bases are TGTGCCATCAGTGAGGTCCAACTAGCGGGTAGCTCCTACAATGAGCAGTTCTTC. Translated, it gives CAISEVQLAGSSYNEQFF.

This clonotype appeared many times. The rearrangement uses TRBV5-1 and TRBJ1-6; no clear D. Germline values: CDR1 SGHRS, CDR2 YFSETQ. The CDR3 has 14 residues. Trimming stripped 0 bases from V and 10 bases from J, with 11 bases between. The DNA for the CDR3 is TGCGCCAGCAGCTTGGGGGGAGTCGAATCACCCCTCCACTTT. Residues: CASSLGGVESPLHF.

The gene calls are TRBV9 and TRBJ2-1; 10 bases agree with TRBD2. The CDR3 totals 17 residues. With V trimmed by 0 bases and J by 0 bases, 3 bases remained unmatched. Germline V gene data show CDR1 as SGDLS and CDR2 as YYNGEE. CDR3 amino acids: CASSVGTSGISYNEQFF. Written as DNA, the CDR3 is TGTGCCAGCAGCGTAGGGACTAGCGGAATCTCCTACAATGAGCAGTTCTTC.

This clonotype was recorded many times. V and J are TRBV5-1 and TRBJ2-5; possible D gene TRBD2, 5 bases. This CDR3 has 14 amino acids. Germline assignment: CDR1 SGHRS and CDR2 YFSETQ. The V end lost 4 bases, the J end lost 4 bases, and 14 bases lay between the germline ends. The CDR3 DNA reads as TGCGCCAGCAGCATCGGGATCGCCGGAGAGACCCAGTACTTC. Its translation is CASSIGIAGETQYF.

This clonotype was seen many times. The rearrangement links TRBV20-1 to TRBJ1-2; D unresolved. Germline CDR1 and CDR2: DFQATT and SNEGSKA (reference sequence). With 0 bases removed from V and 4 bases from J, the gap between germline ends came to 12 bases. The CDR3 spans 14 residues. CDR3 DNA: TGCAGTGCTAGAGATAGTCGCAGCTCCTATGGCTACACCTTC. Translated, it gives CSARDSRSSYGYTF.

In this sample, this clonotype turned up a few times. The V gene is TRBV7-8, the J gene TRBJ2-7, with a possible D match to TRBD2 (5 bases). Deletions cut 5 bases from V and 0 bases from J, with 14 bases between. CDR1 and CDR2 (germline): SGHVS, FQNEAQ. This CDR3 is 15 amino acids long. The CDR3 nucleotides are TGTGCCAGCAGCCTCTGGACTCAAAGCTCCTACGAGCAGTACTTC. It yields the protein CASSLWTQSSYEQYF.

The chain recombines TRBV6-6 with TRBJ2-4; TRBD1 might be the D (6 bases). This CDR3 is built from 17 residues. Between the trimmed V and J ends, which lost 0 bases and 3 bases, there was a span of 15 bases. Germline lookup yields CDR1 MNHNY and CDR2 SVGAGI (reference sequence). The CDR3 region has the DNA TGTGCCAGCAGTTACTCCGAGGGGGATTACGTCAAAAACATTCAGTACTTC. It translates to CASSYSEGDYVKNIQYF.

The rearrangement joins TRBV12-3 or TRBV12-4 to TRBJ2-5; D assignment may be TRBD1 or TRBD2 (5 bases each). The CDR3 has 13 residues. Trimming cost V 6 bases and J 3 bases, with 11 bases left between them. The CDR3: CASRPGTEETQYF. CDR3 DNA: TGTGCCAGCAGACCCGGGACGGAAGAGACCCAGTACTTC.

This clonotype was seen repeatedly, ten times or more. Written as DNA, the CDR3 is TGTGCCAGCAGCCCTACAGGGGACACAGATACGCAGTATTTT. It yields the protein CASSPTGDTDTQYF. The J gene is TRBJ2-3, the V gene TRBV5-5; 7 positions agree with TRBD1. V was clipped by 4 bases and J by 2 bases; unmatched bases: 4. CDR3 length: 14 residues. CDR1 is SGHKS and CDR2 is YYEKEE in the germline V gene (reference sequence).

This clonotype was counted ten times or more. The chain joins TRBV10-3 to TRBJ2-2, with a weak D call TRBD2 (6 bases). This CDR3 comprises 17 residues. Germline V lookup: CDR1 ENHRY, CDR2 SYGVKD. CDR3 protein: CAIHPQGGAGNTGELFF. The CDR3 nucleotides are TGTGCAATCCACCCACAAGGCGGAGCGGGGAACACCGGGGAGCTGTTTTTT.

This clonotype was counted many times. This chain links TRBV29-1 with TRBJ1-5; D gene ambiguous. The germline V gene has CDR1 SQVTM and CDR2 ANQGSEA. The CDR3 has 13 residues. Deletions cut 4 bases from V and 0 bases from J, with 7 bases between. The CDR3 nucleotides are TGCAGCGTTGTTGGCCTTAGCAATCAGCCCCAGCATTTT. Translation: CSVVGLSNQPQHF.

This clonotype was found many times. This chain connects TRBV20-1 to TRBJ2-7, with 8 positions matching TRBD1. Looked up from germline, CDR1 is DFQATT and CDR2 is SNEGSKA (reference sequence). With V trimmed by 5 bases and J by 0 bases, 6 bases remained unmatched. This CDR3 spans 14 amino acids. The CDR3 region has the DNA TGCAGTGCTGGGGGACAGGTAAACTCCTACGAGCAGTACTTC. Its protein product is CSAGGQVNSYEQYF.

This clonotype was recorded at least ten times. V is TRBV12-3 or TRBV12-4 and J is TRBJ2-7; 14 bases agree with TRBD2. The CDR3 extends over 16 amino acids. V lost 5 bases to trimming and J lost 2 bases; unmatched junction nucleotides: 5. CDR3 coding DNA: TGTGCCAGCAGTCCGGGGACTAGCGGGGGAGCCTACGAGCAGTACTTC. Translated: CASSPGTSGGAYEQYF.

Judged by abundance, this clonotype is medium-sized. The chain uses TRBV2 and TRBJ2-7, with D perhaps TRBD1 or TRBD2 (5 bases each). Per germline, CDR1 SNHLY and CDR2 FYNNEI. The CDR3 loop spans 15 amino acids. Trimming took 5 bases from V and 5 from J, leaving 19 bases between them. This CDR3 is CASSPNRDQFHEQYF. The CDR3, as DNA: TGTGCCAGCAGTCCTAACCGGGACCAATTCCACGAGCAGTACTTC.

This clonotype showed up many times. This chain joins TRBV7-2 and TRBJ2-3, with 7 nucleotides matching TRBD1. The V and J ends lost 5 bases and 5 bases, in that order; junction bases with no gene match: 7. Germline loops: CDR1 SGHTA, CDR2 FQGNSA. The CDR3 totals 14 residues. Here the CDR3 reads CASSTQQGRDTQYF. In nucleotides, the CDR3 is TGTGCCAGCAGCACACAACAGGGGAGAGATACGCAGTATTTT.

This clonotype was observed at least ten times. The rearrangement uses TRBV7-2 and TRBJ2-1; 9 bases line up with TRBD2. The CDR3 is 17 residues long. The V gene's germline CDR1 is SGHTA and CDR2 FQGNSA. V trimming: 6 bases; J trimming: 1 base; junction bases outside the gene matches: 10. As DNA, the CDR3 is TGTGCCAGCAGTCCGAAGCGCGGGAGGGGGTCCTACAATGAGCAGTTCTTC. Its translation: CASSPKRGRGSYNEQFF.

The chain combines TRBV5-1 with TRBJ2-1; D is undetermined. V lost 7 bases to trimming and J lost 3 bases, with 8 bases between them. CDR3 length: 12 residues. Germline-derived CDR1 and CDR2 are SGHRS and YFSETQ. In DNA form, the CDR3 reads TGCGCCAGCCTGGGGAACTACAATGAGCAGTTCTTC. Encoded protein: CASLGNYNEQFF. Variable domain in full (rest from reference TRBV5-1 and TRBJ2-1): KAGVTQTPRYLIKTRGQQVTLSCSPISGHRSVSWYQQTPGQGLQFLFEYFSETQRNKGNFPGRFSGRQFSNSRSEMNVSTLELGDSALYLCASLGNYNEQFFGPGTRLTVL.

At least ten counts were recorded for this clonotype. J is TRBJ2-5 and V is TRBV7-2, with 12 bases lining up with TRBD2. The germline CDR1 and CDR2 sequences are SGHTA and FQGNSA. The CDR3 totals 18 residues. The trim removed 0 bases at V and 1 base at J, leaving 6 bases unmatched. The CDR3 spells CASSLAPSGGALQETQYF. The DNA for the CDR3 is TGTGCCAGCAGCTTAGCCCCTAGCGGGGGGGCTCTCCAAGAGACCCAGTACTTC.

This clonotype came up many times. This chain links TRBV11-3 with TRBJ2-5; a weak D match, TRBD2 (6 bases). CDR3 length: 14 residues. Trimming stripped 1 base from V and 6 bases from J, with 12 bases between. CDR1 and CDR2 from the germline V gene are SGHNT and YENEEA. CDR3 nucleotides: TGTGCCAGCAGCTTAGGCGGAGGGCCGAAGACCCAGTACTTC. Its protein product is CASSLGGGPKTQYF.